A single sample is the source of the 3 T cell receptor beta chains below, sequenced in a study of T cell repertoires in cytomegalovirus infection. These receptors' antigens are unknown. One entry per CDR3 protein results from TCRdb running MiXCR on the reads. The sample contains 310,000 or so distinct CDR3 sequences, about 25% of which appear only once. The input for sequencing was cultured PBMCs, taken from culture after CMV antigen stimulation. These receptors were obtained from a human donor in good health (CMV status not recorded). Some clones in this sample may be carry-over from other donors' samples.

The chain recombines TRBV5-1 with TRBJ2-7; 10 bases line up with TRBD2. V dropped 1 base and J dropped 3; count of bases not matched to a gene: 4. Germline V lookup: CDR1 SGHRS, CDR2 YFSETQ. The CDR3 is 15 residues long. CDR3 sequence reads: CASSLTSGTHYEQYV. The CDR3 region has the DNA TGCGCCAGCAGCTTGACTAGCGGGACCCACTACGAGCAGTACGTC.

The genes are TRBV6-2 or TRBV6-3 and TRBJ2-2; D is uncertain. This CDR3 has 10 residues. V was cut by 6 bases and J by 7 bases, with 3 bases left in between. Germline CDR1 MNHEY, CDR2 SVGEGT. CDR3 sequence: CASRDGELFF. The CDR3 nucleotides read TGTGCCAGCAGGGACGGGGAGCTGTTTTTT.

V gene TRBV6-6 combines with J gene TRBJ1-5; no definite D call. CDR3 length: 17 amino acids. Germline CDR1 is MNHNY and CDR2 is SVGAGI (reference sequence). V dropped 10 bases and J dropped 4 bases, with 26 bases sitting between them. CDR3 in DNA: TGTGCCACCCCCTTGCTTTACATTTTCGACGGGAATCAGCCCCAGCATTTT. Protein product: CATPLLYIFDGNQPQHF.